This T cell receptor (beta chain) is from a study of cytomegalovirus exposure and HLA in healthy donors. The trim removed 3 bases at V and 10 bases at J, leaving 13 bases unmatched. The CDR3 has 15 residues. CDR1 is SGHKS and CDR2 is YYEKEE in the germline V gene (reference sequence). Both 60 Vbeta primers and 13 Jbeta primers went into the PCR. The assay was immunoSEQ multiplex PCR, and TCRdb's table has in-frame clones only and misses some. The sample yields about 210,000 clones, roughly four fifths seen once. Study-level points and caveats: Serostatus for CMV was the only available immune exposure information. A list of 150 or so TCR beta chains associated with cytomegalovirus was given.

As concerns this clone: The target antigen is unknown.

The TCR sequence derives from a woman aged 45-59 years in good health and CMV-seropositive. The chain carries TRBV5-5 and TRBJ1-1; 9 bases are shared with TRBD1. The sequenced sample consisted of PBMCs. The CDR3 reads CASSSPGQGKGPAFF. The CDR3 nucleotides are TGTGCCAGCAGCTCCCCGGGACAGGGAAAGGGACCAGCTTTCTTT.